What follows are 12 T cell receptor beta chains derived from one specimen sequenced in a study of blood T cells in healthy people across ages. Next came a second PCR, run for about 6 to 12 cycles, which used a sample-barcoded 5' primer along with a J-beta primer mix. Each CDR3 protein is one row after TCRdb ran MiXCR on the 5' RACE reads. The data contain almost 300,000 distinct CDR3 sequences, 25% to 30% of them singletons. The specimen sequenced was blood. The receptors derive from a woman in her 70s in good health.

The chain joins TRBV6-5 to TRBJ1-1, with D possibly matching TRBD1 (6 bases). CDR1 is MNHEY and CDR2 is SVGAGI in the germline V gene. CDR3 length: 14 amino acids. Trimming cost V 6 bases and J 1 base, with 12 bases left between them. CDR3: CASRSDSRNTEAFF. CDR3 nucleotide sequence: TGTGCCAGCAGGTCGGACAGCAGGAACACTGAAGCTTTCTTT.

The chain carries TRBV7-2 and TRBJ2-1; no definite D call. This CDR3 comprises 14 residues. In germline, CDR1 is SGHTA, CDR2 FQGNSA. The V end lost 6 bases, the J end lost 6 bases, and 15 bases lay between the germline ends. DNA of the CDR3: TGTGCCAGCAGTTATGATTTAGGTCGCAATGAGCAGTTCTTC. Translation gives CASSYDLGRNEQFF.

About this clonotype: One end of the junction varies from germline; a read error may be responsible. The chain uses TRBV6-5 and TRBJ2-5; possible D gene TRBD2, 6 bases. This CDR3 spans 18 amino acids. Germline V gene sequence: CDR1 MNHEY, CDR2 SVGAGI. The CDR3, as DNA: TGTGCCAACAGTTACATGCAGCCTTGGGGGAGGAGATACAATGAGCAGTCCTTC. Translated, it gives CANSYMQPWGRRYNEQSF.

This clonotype was observed a few times. The rearrangement joins TRBV6-2 or TRBV6-3 to TRBJ2-7; weak D call: TRBD1 (6 bases). Looked up from germline, CDR1 is MNHEY and CDR2 is SVGEGT. Trimming pared 5 bases from V and 1 base from J, leaving 12 bases between. The CDR3 length is 14 residues. CDR3 loop: CASSHRDGSYEQYF. The CDR3 DNA is TGTGCCAGCAGTCACAGGGACGGGTCCTACGAGCAGTACTTC.

The chain combines TRBV6-1 with TRBJ1-1; D call uncertain. The CDR3 is 13 residues long. The ends were cut back, 8 bases at V and 3 bases at J, with 13 bases in the middle. Germline CDR1 is MNHNS and CDR2 is SASEGT. The CDR3 protein is CASAPDSYTEAFF. The CDR3 DNA follows: TGTGCCAGCGCCCCGGATTCATACACTGAAGCTTTCTTT.

This clonotype was detected a few times. The rearrangement links TRBV5-1 to TRBJ1-1; no reliable D call. V was trimmed by 0 bases and J by 0 bases, leaving 6 bases between them. Germline lookup yields CDR1 SGHRS and CDR2 YFSETQ. This CDR3 has 14 residues. CDR3 sequence reads: CASSLVEVNTEAFF. CDR3 nucleotide sequence: TGCGCCAGCAGCTTGGTCGAGGTGAACACTGAAGCTTTCTTT. Together with reference TRBV5-1 and TRBJ1-1, the CDR3 gives the full variable domain: KAGVTQTPRYLIKTRGQQVTLSCSPISGHRSVSWYQQTPGQGLQFLFEYFSETQRNKGNFPGRFSGRQFSNSRSEMNVSTLELGDSALYLCASSLVEVNTEAFFGQGTRLTVV.

Concerning this clonotype: Compared with germline, one end of the junction differs, possibly owing to a read error. V gene TRBV20-1 combines with J gene TRBJ1-1; TRBD1 is a possible D gene (6 bases). The CDR3 covers 13 residues. Germline V gene lookup returns CDR1 DFQATT and CDR2 SNEGSKA (reference sequence). CDR3 amino acids: CSASGGANTGAFF. The DNA for the CDR3 is TGCAGTGCCAGTGGGGGGGCGAACACTGGAGCTTTCTTT.

The CDR3 loop is CASSLDPMSKGANSPLHF. DNA of the CDR3: TGTGCCAGCAGCTTAGATCCAATGAGCAAGGGGGCGAATTCACCCCTCCACTTT. This chain joins TRBV7-9 and TRBJ1-6, with 7 positions matching TRBD1. The junction had 13 bases not matched to a gene; V was cut back by 1 base and J by 7 bases. This CDR3 spans 18 amino acids. Germline lookup yields CDR1 SEHNR and CDR2 FQNEAQ (reference sequence).

V and J are TRBV7-9 and TRBJ1-4; 7 nucleotides align to TRBD1. V dropped 3 bases and J dropped 2; count of bases not matched to a gene: 3. The CDR3 loop spans 15 amino acids. Germline-derived CDR1 and CDR2 are SEHNR and FQNEAQ (reference sequence). The CDR3 nucleotides are TGTGCCAGCAGCTTCCAGGGACAGACTAATGAAAAACTGTTTTTT. It translates to CASSFQGQTNEKLFF.

CDR3 nucleotide sequence: TGTGCCAGCAGCCTCGACCGTTCCAGGCCTCTCGAGCAGTACTTC. It yields the protein CASSLDRSRPLEQYF. V usage is TRBV28 and J usage is TRBJ2-7; no definite D call. V lost 6 bases, J lost 6 bases, and 21 bases lay in between. The CDR3 has 15 amino acids. From germline, CDR1 is MDHEN and CDR2 SYDVKM.

This chain joins TRBV14 and TRBJ1-6, with a weak D call TRBD1 (5 bases). Germline-derived CDR1 and CDR2 are SGHDN and FVKESK. Trimming left V 4 bases short and J 5 bases short, with 12 bases between. This CDR3 has 15 amino acids. CDR3: CASSRRDGHNSPLHF. The CDR3 DNA sequence: TGTGCCAGCAGCCGCAGGGATGGGCATAATTCACCCCTCCACTTT.

The rearrangement links TRBV6-2 or TRBV6-3 to TRBJ2-5, with D unclear. CDR3 size: 14 residues. Germline CDR1 MNHEY, CDR2 SVGEGT. V lost 5 bases, J lost 7 bases, and 17 bases lay in between. The CDR3 sequence: CASSPPRATGTQYF. CDR3 nucleotides: TGTGCCAGCAGTCCCCCTCGAGCGACCGGGACCCAGTACTTC.